This T cell receptor (beta chain) is from a study of T cell responses to AZD1222 COVID-19 vaccine. Findings of the study overall: Spike-wide vaccine-associated CD4 TCRs dominated at 160-218 and 743-854. Baseline seropositives among AZD1222 recipients totaled only five to seven. Spike-specific TCR breadth and depth grew following two AZD1222 doses. Donors were mostly white British, more females; clonal diversity possibly underestimated.

Profiling relied on immunoSEQ multiplex PCR, and the TCRdb table lists in-frame clones only, not all of them. Seen here are approximately 75,000 clones, about 90% observed once, and the top ten hold 1.3% to 1.5%. The CDR3 extends over 13 amino acids. CDR1 LNHDA and CDR2 SQIVND come from the germline V gene (reference sequence). After removal of 11 bases from V and 4 bases from J, the junction contained 9 bases not matched to a gene. About this clone: As yet, its antigen is unknown.

Sequencing was performed on peripheral blood, taken 28 days after the second AZD1222 dose. The clonotype originates from an adult who received the AZD1222 COVID-19 vaccine. The V and J genes are TRBV19 and TRBJ1-2, with 8 bases aligning to TRBD1. DNA for the CDR3: TGTGCCGTCTACAGGGGGAGTAGCTATGGCTACACCTTC. This sequence encodes CAVYRGSSYGYTF.